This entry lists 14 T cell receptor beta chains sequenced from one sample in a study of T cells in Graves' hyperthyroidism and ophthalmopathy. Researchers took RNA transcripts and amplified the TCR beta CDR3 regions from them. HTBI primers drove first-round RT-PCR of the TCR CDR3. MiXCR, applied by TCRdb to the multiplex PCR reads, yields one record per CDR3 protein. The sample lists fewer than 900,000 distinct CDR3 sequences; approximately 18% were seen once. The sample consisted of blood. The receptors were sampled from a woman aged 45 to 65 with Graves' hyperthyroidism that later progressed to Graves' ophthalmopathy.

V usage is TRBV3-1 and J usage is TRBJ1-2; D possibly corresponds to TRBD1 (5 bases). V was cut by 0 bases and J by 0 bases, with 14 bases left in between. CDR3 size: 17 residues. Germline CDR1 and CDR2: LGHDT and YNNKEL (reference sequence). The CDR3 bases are TGTGCCAGCAGCCAAGATCTTGGGACGGAAGCTAACTATGGCTACACCTTC. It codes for CASSQDLGTEANYGYTF.

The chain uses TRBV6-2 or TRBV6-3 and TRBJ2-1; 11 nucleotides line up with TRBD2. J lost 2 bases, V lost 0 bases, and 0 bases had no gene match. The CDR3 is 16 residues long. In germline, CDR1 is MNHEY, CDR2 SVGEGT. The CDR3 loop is CASSYSLAGAYNEQFF. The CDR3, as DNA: TGTGCCAGCAGTTACTCACTAGCGGGGGCCTACAATGAGCAGTTCTTC.

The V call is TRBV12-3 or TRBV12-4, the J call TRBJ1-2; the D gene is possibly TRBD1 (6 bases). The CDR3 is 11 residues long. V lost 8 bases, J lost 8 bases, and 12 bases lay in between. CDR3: CASGGGQGYTF. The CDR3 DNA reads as TGTGCCAGCGGGGGGGGGCAAGGCTACACCTTC.

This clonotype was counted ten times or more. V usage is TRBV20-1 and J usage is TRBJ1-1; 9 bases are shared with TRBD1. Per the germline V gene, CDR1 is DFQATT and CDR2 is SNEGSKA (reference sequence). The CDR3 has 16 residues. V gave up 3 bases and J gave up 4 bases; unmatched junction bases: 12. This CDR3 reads CSASPPLPTGGTEAFF. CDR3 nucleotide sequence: TGCAGTGCTAGCCCACCTCTCCCGACAGGGGGCACTGAAGCTTTCTTT.

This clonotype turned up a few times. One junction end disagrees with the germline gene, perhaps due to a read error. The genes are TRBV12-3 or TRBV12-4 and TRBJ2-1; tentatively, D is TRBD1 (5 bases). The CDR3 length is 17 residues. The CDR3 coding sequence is TGTGCCAGCAGGTCCTACAAGAAAGGAGACAGCTACGATGAGCAGTTCTTC. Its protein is CASRSYKKGDSYDEQFF.

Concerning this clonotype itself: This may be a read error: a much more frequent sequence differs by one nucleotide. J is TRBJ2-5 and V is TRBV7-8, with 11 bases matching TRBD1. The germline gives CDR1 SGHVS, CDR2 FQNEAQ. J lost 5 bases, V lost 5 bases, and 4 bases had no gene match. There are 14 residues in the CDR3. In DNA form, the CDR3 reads TGTGCCAGCAGCGCCGGGACAGGGGGGGAGACCCAGTACTTC. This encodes CASSAGTGGETQYF. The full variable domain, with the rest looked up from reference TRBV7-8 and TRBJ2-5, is GAGVSQSPRYKVAKRGQDVALRCDPISGHVSLFWYQQALGQGPEFLTYFQNEAQLDKSGLPSDRFFAERPEGSVSTLKIQRTQQEDSAVYLCASSAGTGGETQYFGPGTRLLVL.

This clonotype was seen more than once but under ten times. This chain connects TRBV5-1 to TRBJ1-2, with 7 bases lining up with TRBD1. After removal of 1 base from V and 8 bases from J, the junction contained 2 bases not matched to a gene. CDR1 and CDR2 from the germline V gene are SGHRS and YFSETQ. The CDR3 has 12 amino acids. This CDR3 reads CASSLQGQGYTF. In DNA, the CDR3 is TGCGCCAGCAGCTTGCAGGGACAGGGCTACACCTTC.

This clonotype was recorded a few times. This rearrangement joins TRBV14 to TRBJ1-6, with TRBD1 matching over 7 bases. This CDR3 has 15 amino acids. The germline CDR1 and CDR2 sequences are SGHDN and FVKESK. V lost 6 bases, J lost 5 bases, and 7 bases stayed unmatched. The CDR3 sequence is CASRPQTGNNSPLHF. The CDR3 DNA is TGTGCCAGCAGGCCCCAGACAGGGAATAATTCACCCCTCCACTTT.

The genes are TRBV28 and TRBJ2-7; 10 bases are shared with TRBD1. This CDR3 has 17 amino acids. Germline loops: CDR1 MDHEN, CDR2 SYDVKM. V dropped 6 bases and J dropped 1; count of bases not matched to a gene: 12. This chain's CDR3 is CASSPTIGDRGSYEQYF. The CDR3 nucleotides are TGTGCCAGCAGCCCCACAATCGGGGACAGGGGTTCCTACGAGCAGTACTTC.

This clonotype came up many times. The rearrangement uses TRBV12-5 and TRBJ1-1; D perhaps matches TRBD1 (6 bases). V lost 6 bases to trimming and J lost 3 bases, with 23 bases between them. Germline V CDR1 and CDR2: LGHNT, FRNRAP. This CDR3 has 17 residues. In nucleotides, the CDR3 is TGTGCTAGTGGACCTTCAGGGGTTGGGTACGGATACACTGAAGCTTTCTTT. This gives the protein CASGPSGVGYGYTEAFF.

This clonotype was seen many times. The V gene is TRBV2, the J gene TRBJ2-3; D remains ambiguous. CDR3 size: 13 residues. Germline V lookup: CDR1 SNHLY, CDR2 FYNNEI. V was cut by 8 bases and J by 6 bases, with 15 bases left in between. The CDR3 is CASVWAPRDTQYF. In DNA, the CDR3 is TGTGCCAGCGTTTGGGCCCCAAGGGATACGCAGTATTTT.

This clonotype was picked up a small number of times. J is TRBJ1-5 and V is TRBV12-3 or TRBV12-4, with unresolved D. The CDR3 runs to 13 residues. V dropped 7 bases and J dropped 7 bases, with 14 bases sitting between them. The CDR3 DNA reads TGTGCCAGCACCATTGCGGGGAGCCAGCCCCAGCATTTT. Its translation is CASTIAGSQPQHF.

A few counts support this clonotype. CDR3 sequence reads: CSASPLAARRGTDTQYF. As DNA, the CDR3 is TGCAGTGCTAGCCCCCTAGCGGCGCGGCGCGGCACAGATACGCAGTATTTT. The rearrangement uses TRBV20-1 and TRBJ2-3; 7 nucleotides align to TRBD2. Germline-derived CDR1 and CDR2 are DFQATT and SNEGSKA (reference sequence). There are 17 residues in the CDR3. The ends lost 3 bases at V and 1 base at J; junction bases unmatched: 13.

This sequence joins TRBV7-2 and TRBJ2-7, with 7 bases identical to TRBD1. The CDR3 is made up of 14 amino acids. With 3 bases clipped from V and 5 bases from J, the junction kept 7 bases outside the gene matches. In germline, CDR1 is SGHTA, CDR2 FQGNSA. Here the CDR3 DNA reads TGTGCCAGCAGCTTCCCGACAGGGATCAACGAGCAGTACTTC. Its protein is CASSFPTGINEQYF.